This T cell receptor (beta chain) comes out of a study of response to subunit inactivated influenza vaccine. Study-level results: The authors put forward the suggestion that each seasonal influenza vaccination may bring in only a limited number of new T cells.

V gave up 6 bases and J gave up 6 bases, with 15 bases separating them. CDR1 SNHLY and CDR2 FYNNEI come from the germline V gene. This CDR3 comprises 13 residues. This clonotype was seen only a few times. Antigen specificity is unknown. TCRdb re-called the RT-PCR reads through MiXCR, storing one row per CDR3 protein. The data show 650,000 to 800,000 distinct CDR3 sequences, approximately 15% seen once. The V call is TRBV2, the J call TRBJ2-7; a possible D gene is TRBD1 (6 bases). The origin of this receptor is a man aged 45-60 years who received an inactivated influenza vaccine. The sequencing used PBMCs from blood, collected around 14 days before vaccination. Written as DNA, the CDR3 is TGTGCCAGCAGGAAGGACAGTAATATCGAGCAGTACTTC. The encoded protein is CASRKDSNIEQYF.